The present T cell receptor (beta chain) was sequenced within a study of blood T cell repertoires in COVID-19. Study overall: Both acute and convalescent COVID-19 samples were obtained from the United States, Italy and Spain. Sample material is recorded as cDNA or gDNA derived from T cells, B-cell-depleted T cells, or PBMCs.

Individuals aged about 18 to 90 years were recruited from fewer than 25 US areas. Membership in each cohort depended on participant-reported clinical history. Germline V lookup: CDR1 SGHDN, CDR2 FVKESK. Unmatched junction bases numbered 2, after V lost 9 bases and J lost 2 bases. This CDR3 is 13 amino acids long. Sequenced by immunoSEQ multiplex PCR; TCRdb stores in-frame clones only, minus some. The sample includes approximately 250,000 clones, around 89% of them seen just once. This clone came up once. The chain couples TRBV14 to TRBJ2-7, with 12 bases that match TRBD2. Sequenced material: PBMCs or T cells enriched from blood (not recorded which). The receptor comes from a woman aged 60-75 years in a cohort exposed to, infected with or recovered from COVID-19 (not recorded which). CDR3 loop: CASGLAGTYEQYF. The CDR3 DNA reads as TGTGCCAGTGGACTAGCGGGGACCTACGAGCAGTACTTC.